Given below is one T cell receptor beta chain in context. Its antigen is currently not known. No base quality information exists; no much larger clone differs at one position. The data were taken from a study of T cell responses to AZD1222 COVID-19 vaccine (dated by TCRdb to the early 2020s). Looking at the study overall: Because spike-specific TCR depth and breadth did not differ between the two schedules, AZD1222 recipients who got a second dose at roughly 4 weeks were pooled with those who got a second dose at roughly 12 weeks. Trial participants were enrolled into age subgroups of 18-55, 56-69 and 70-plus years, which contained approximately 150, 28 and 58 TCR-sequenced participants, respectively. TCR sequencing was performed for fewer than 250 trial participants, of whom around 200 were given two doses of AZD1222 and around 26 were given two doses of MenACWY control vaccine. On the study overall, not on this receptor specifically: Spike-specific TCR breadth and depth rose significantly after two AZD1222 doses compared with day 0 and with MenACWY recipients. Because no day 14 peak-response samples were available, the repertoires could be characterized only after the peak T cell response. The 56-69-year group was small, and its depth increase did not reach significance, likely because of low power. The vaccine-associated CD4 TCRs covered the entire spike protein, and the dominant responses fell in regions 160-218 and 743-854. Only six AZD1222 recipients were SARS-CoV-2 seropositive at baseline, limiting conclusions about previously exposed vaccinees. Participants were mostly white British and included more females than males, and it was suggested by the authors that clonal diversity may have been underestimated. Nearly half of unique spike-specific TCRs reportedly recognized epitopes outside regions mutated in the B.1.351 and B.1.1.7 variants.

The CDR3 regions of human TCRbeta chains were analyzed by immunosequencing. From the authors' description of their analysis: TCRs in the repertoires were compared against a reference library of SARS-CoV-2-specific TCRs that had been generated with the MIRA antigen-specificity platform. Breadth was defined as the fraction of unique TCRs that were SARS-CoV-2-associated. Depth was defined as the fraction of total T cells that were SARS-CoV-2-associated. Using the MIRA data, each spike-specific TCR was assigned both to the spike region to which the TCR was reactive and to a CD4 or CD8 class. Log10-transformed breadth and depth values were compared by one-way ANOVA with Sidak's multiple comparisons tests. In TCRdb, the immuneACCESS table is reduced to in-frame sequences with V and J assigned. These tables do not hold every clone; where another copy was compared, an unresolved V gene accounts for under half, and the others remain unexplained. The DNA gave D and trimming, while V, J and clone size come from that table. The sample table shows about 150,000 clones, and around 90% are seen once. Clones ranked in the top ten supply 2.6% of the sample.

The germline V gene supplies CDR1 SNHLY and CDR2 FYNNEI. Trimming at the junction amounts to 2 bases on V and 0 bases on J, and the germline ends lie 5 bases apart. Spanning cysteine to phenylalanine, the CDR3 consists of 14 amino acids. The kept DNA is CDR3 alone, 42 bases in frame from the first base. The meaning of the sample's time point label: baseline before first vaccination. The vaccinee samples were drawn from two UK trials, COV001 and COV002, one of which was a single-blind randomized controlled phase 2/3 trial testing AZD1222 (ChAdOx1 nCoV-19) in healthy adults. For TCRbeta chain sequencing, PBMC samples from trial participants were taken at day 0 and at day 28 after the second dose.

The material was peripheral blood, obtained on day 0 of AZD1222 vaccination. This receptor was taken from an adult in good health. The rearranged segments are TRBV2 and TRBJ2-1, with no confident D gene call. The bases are TGTGCCAGCAGTGAACGTGTCTCCTACAATGAGCAGTTCTTC. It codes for CASSERVSYNEQFF. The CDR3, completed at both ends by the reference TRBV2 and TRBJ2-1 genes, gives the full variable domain EPEVTQTPSHQVTQMGQEVILRCVPISNHLYFYWYRQILGQKVEFLVSFYNNEISEKSEIFDDQFSVERPDGSNFTLKIRSTKLEDSAMYFCASSERVSYNEQFFGPGTRLTVL.